This TCR beta chain was recovered during a study of post-analysis software for immune sequencing data (dated by TCRdb to the mid-2010s). For the study in its entirety: The recorded disease courses included relapsing-remitting, secondary progressive and progressive-relapsing multiple sclerosis, and some patients had no subtype annotation. The multiple sclerosis patient repertoires were compared with ten to eleven previously published healthy control repertoires from donors aged about 6 to 26 years. A subset of samples was prepared in parallel using single-end sample barcoding, then pooled and co-amplified after Illumina adapter ligation. On the study overall, not on this receptor specifically: Direct clustering with F measure showed strong co-clustering of samples prepared in the same batch, prompting a batch-effect correction. The control group was slightly older than the multiple sclerosis patient group. Compared with controls, multiple sclerosis patients had significantly lower normalized Chao1 diversity, a finding suggesting substantial peripheral T-cell clonal expansion. Significantly higher frequencies in patients than in controls were found for roughly five TRBV segments, including TRBV5-6, TRBV5-1 and TRBV20-1.

Concerning this clonotype: It has no known antigen specificity. Base quality data are lacking; no much larger clone is found one base away.

The library was prepared using PCR. Instrument on record: Illumina HiSeq 2500. To reduce PCR and sequencing biases, unique molecular identifiers were incorporated into the TCR beta cDNA libraries. Per 1 to 10 million input T cells, approximately 500,000 cDNA molecules were obtained, such that each molecule approximated one T cell. The patient libraries were prepared and sequenced using the same protocol as the earlier healthy control dataset. Samples belonging to the same batch were prepared together, multiplexed and sequenced on a shared HiSeq lane. As for how the authors treated the data: Raw barcoded reads were processed with MIGEC, discarding single-read molecular identifier groups before consensus assembly and CDR3 extraction. VDJtools was used for post-analysis of the clonotype tables, and diversity was normalized by down-sampling every dataset to the size of the smallest sample. Repertoire overlap clustering matched CDR3 amino acid but not nucleotide sequences to correct batch-related cross-sample contamination. In-frame beta chains were kept once TCRdb had trimmed the public reads at Q25 with fastp and called clones with MiXCR. Each record represents a unique CDR3 protein, reported with the most common genes and DNA among its rows. It is TCRdb's table, rather than the study itself, that gives the V and J calls and clone size. Here the sample has about 540,000 distinct CDR3 sequences; approximately 34% occur a single time. The ten largest clones take up approximately 6% of the sample.

Reading the germline V gene gives CDR1 SNHLY and CDR2 FYNNEI. The CDR3 starts with the cysteine, ends with the phenylalanine, and has 15 residues. Here the CDR3 DNA is all that survives: 45 bases in frame from base 1. Germline trimming amounts to 5 bases on V and 7 bases on J, with 9 as the count of junction bases outside the gene matches. To demonstrate the VDJtools post-analysis software, the study profiled TCR beta repertoires from the peripheral blood of about a dozen young patients with multiple sclerosis. The multiple sclerosis patients were children and adolescents ranging in age from roughly 6 to 15 years.

The rearrangement joined TRBV2 to TRBJ1-5; 9 bases in the middle match TRBD1. The receptor was derived from a girl between 2 and 17 years old with multiple sclerosis. The sample consisted of blood. The DNA is TGTGCCAGCAGTCGGGACAGGGTAACCCTCCAGCCCCAGCATTTT. This gives the protein CASSRDRVTLQPQHF.